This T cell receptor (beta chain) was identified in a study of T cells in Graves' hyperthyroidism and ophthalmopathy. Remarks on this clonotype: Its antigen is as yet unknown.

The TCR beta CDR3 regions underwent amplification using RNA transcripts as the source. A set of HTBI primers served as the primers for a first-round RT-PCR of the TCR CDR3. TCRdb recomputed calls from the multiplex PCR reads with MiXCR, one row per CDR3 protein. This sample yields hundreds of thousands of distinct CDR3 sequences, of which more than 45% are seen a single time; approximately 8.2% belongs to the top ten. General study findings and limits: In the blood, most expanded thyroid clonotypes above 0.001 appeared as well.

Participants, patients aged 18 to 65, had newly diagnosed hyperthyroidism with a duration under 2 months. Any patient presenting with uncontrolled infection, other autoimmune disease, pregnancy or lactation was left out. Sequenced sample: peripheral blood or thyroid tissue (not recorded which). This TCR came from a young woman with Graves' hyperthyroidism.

CDR3 sequence (DNA): TGCAGCGTTACAGGAGACTCCTACGAGCAGTACTTC. It yields the protein CSVTGDSYEQYF. The gene calls are TRBV29-1 and TRBJ2-7; a possible D gene is TRBD1 (5 bases). The CDR3 length is 12 residues. Germline V gene data show CDR1 as SQVTM and CDR2 as ANQGSEA. V was cut by 5 bases and J by 0 bases, with 8 bases left in between.